A single sample is the source of the 9 T cell receptor beta chains below, sequenced in a study of beta chain features in type 1 diabetes. As every portion of the isolated RNA was reverse transcribed, the sequencing read expressed TCRB transcripts. Assay used: immunoSEQ multiplex PCR; TCRdb lists only in-frame clones, some missing. The sample has fewer than 150,000 clones; 6.9% are singletons. Specimen: central memory CD4+ T cells from blood. The source of these receptors is a woman aged 25 to 39 in good health.

This clone was seen more than once but under ten times. V gene TRBV7-3 combines with J gene TRBJ2-3; TRBD2 aligns across 10 bases. J gave up 4 bases and V 1 base, and 5 bases lay outside the gene matches. Germline V gene data show CDR1 as SGHTA and CDR2 as FQGTGA. The length of the CDR3 is 16 residues. This chain's CDR3 is CASSLIASGRSDTQYF. The CDR3 region has the DNA TGTGCCAGCAGCTTAATAGCTAGCGGGAGATCAGATACGCAGTATTTT.

The chain couples TRBV6-5 to TRBJ1-5; the match to TRBD1 covers 8 bases. The V gene end was trimmed by 5 bases and the J gene end by 5 bases; junction bases not matched to a gene: 5. Germline CDR1 MNHEY, CDR2 SVGAGI. The CDR3 spans 14 residues. The CDR3 nucleotides are TGTGCCAGCAGTCCCGGGACAGGCTATCAGCCCCAGCATTTT. Protein sequence: CASSPGTGYQPQHF.

This clone was recorded a few times. J is TRBJ2-3 and V is TRBV9, with TRBD2 matching 10 bases. With V trimmed by 0 bases and J by 4 bases, 2 bases remained unmatched. CDR1 SGDLS and CDR2 YYNGEE come from the germline V gene. CDR3 length: 15 residues. The CDR3, as DNA: TGTGCCAGCAGCGTAGCTAGCGGGAGCTCAGATACGCAGTATTTT. It specifies CASSVASGSSDTQYF. Complete variable domain (other parts from reference TRBV9 and TRBJ2-3): DSGVTQTPKHLITATGQRVTLRCSPRSGDLSVYWYQQSLDQGLQFLIQYYNGEERAKGNILERFSAQQFPDLHSELNLSSLELGDSALYFCASSVASGSSDTQYFGPGTRLTVL.

The V call is TRBV6-5, the J call TRBJ1-3; a possible D gene is TRBD1 (5 bases). The CDR3 loop spans 13 amino acids. Germline V CDR1 and CDR2: MNHEY, SVGAGI. Trimming took 9 bases from V and 0 from J, leaving 9 bases between them. Written as DNA, the CDR3 is TGTGCCAGTGGGGGGTACTCTGGAAACACCATATATTTT. Its protein is CASGGYSGNTIYF.

This clone showed up many times. The chain carries TRBV14 and TRBJ1-2; the D is unclear. V lost 2 bases and J 4 bases, leaving 5 bases between the germline ends. Germline V gene data show CDR1 as SGHDN and CDR2 as FVKESK. The CDR3 contains 12 residues. CDR3 sequence: CASSQMSYGYTF. In DNA, the CDR3 is TGTGCCAGCAGCCAAATGAGCTATGGCTACACCTTC.

The rearrangement links TRBV7-6 to TRBJ2-5; no definite D call. Germline V gives CDR1 SGHVS, CDR2 FNYEAQ. V lost 0 bases to trimming and J lost 2 bases, with 7 bases between them. This CDR3 contains 14 residues. CDR3 DNA sequence: TGTGCCAGCAGCTTAGCCCCCCAGCAAGAGACCCAGTACTTC. Translation: CASSLAPQQETQYF.

This clone was seen only a few times. The gene calls are TRBV28 and TRBJ2-4, with D maybe TRBD1 (5 bases). The CDR3 contains 14 residues. Germline V gives CDR1 MDHEN, CDR2 SYDVKM. V lost 6 bases and J 6 bases, leaving 15 bases between the germline ends. The CDR3 here is CASRSGSVGNIQYF. The CDR3 DNA sequence: TGTGCCAGCAGATCAGGGTCGGTCGGAAACATTCAGTACTTC.

This chain connects TRBV11-1 to TRBJ2-5; 7 positions agree with TRBD2. The J call may be mistaken, given a closer DNA end match to TRBJ2-7. Germline V gene sequence: CDR1 SGHAT, CDR2 FQDESV (reference sequence). This CDR3 spans 14 amino acids. CDR3 sequence (DNA): TGTGCCAGCAGCGATGGGTCTAGCGGCGGCGAGCAGTACTTC. This codes for CASSDGSSGGEQYF.

This clone was detected only a few times. The chain joins TRBV5-1 to TRBJ2-1; D gene uncertain. Between the trimmed V and J ends, which lost 0 bases and 7 bases, there was a span of 14 bases. The CDR3 length is 15 residues. CDR1 is SGHRS, CDR2 YFSETQ, per germline. The CDR3 nucleotides are TGCGCCAGCAGCTTGGTGACACCTACCGAGAATGAGCAGTTCTTC. Amino acid sequence: CASSLVTPTENEQFF.